This T cell receptor (beta chain) was identified during a study of cytomegalovirus exposure and HLA in healthy donors (dated by TCRdb to about 2017). In terms of the full investigation: According to a later analysis, the 120 or so validation repertoires were produced on the same platform as the roughly 600 repertoires of the first cohort. The study aimed to test whether signatures of past pathogen exposure could be identified by cataloging public T cell receptors. Along with the roughly 670-subject first cohort, a separate validation cohort of more than 90 different subjects was used. The study combined high-throughput TCR immunosequencing, statistical association of individual TCRs with disease status, and machine learning to predict cytomegalovirus infection status.

Germline trimming amounts to 3 bases on V and 3 bases on J, with 22 as the count of junction bases outside the gene matches. In the germline V gene, CDR1 corresponds to SQVTM and CDR2 to ANQGSEA. From the cysteine up to the phenylalanine, the CDR3 has a length of 19 residues. CDR3 DNA only is kept here, 57 bases in frame from base 1. Comment on this clone: Its recognized antigen is unknown. Per-base qualities were not stored, and no clone one base away is much larger.

To prepare the library, the immunoSEQ multiplex PCR assay was applied. In the paper's pipeline: A statistical classification framework was built to diagnose cytomegalovirus status from the catalog of TCR beta chain sequences. TCRdb limited this immuneACCESS table to in-frame rearrangements with V and J called. A share of clones is missing; checked studies link under half to unresolved V genes, and the rest is unexplained. That table furnishes V, J and clone size, whereas the DNA furnished D and trimming. The table for this sample lists 250,000 to 350,000 clones; about nine tenths of them were counted only once. In total, the top ten clones hold approximately 1% of the sample. Study-level results and caveats: Subsequent analysis determined that TCRs grouped into clusters in the first cohort also showed a tendency toward co-occurrence across the roughly 120 validation repertoires, and approximately 93% of cluster scores exceeded 0. The study listed 164 TCR beta chains as associated with cytomegalovirus. Three of the identified cytomegalovirus-associated TCR beta chains were confirmed in vitro to be specific for cytomegalovirus antigens. The classifier was reported to diagnose cytomegalovirus status with high specificity and sensitivity in both the original and validation cohorts. While some public TCRs were present in many individuals, most TCR sequences turned up only very rarely across donors. A later analysis had no HLA typing for the validation cohort, so co-occurrence there was scored across all 120 or so repertoires. The authors suggested that the approach could potentially be extended to other disease states and immunological phenotypes.

The donors belonged to the validation cohort of over a hundred subjects, which was separate from the roughly 670-subject first cohort. The sequence is built from TRBV29-1 and TRBJ2-5; 7 middle bases align to TRBD2. The clonotype was recovered from a woman under 40 in good health and CMV-seropositive. Sequencing used PBMCs. The nucleotide sequence is given as TGCAGCGTTGAGGACACCTTGACTAGCACGGGCTTCGACGAAGAGACCCAGTACTTC. Translated, it reads CSVEDTLTSTGFDEETQYF.